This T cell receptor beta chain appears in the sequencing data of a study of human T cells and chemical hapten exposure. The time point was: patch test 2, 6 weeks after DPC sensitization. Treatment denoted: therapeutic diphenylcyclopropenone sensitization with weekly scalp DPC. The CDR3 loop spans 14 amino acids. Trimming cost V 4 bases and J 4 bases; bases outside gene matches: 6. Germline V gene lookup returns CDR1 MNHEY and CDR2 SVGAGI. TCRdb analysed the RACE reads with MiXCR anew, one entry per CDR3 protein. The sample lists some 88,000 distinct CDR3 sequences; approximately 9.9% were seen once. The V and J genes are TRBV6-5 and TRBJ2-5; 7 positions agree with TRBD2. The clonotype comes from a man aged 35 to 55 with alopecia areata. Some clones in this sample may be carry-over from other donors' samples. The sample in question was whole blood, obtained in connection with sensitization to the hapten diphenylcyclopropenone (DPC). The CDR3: CASSSAGVGETQYF. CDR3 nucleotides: TGTGCCAGCAGTTCCGCGGGAGTTGGAGAGACCCAGTACTTC.